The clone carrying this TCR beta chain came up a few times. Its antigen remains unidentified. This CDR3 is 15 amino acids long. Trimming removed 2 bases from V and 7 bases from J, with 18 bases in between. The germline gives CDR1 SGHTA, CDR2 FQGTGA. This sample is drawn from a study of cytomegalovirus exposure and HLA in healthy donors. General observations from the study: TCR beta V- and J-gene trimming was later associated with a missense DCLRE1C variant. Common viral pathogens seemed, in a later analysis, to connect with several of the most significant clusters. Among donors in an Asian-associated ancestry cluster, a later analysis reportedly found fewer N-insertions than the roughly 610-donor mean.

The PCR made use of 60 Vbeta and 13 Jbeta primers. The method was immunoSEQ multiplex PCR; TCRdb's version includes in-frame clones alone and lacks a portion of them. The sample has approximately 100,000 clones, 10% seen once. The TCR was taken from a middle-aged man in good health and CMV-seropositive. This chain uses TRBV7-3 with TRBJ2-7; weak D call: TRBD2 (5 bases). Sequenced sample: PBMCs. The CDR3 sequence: CASSLYGFEGSEQYF. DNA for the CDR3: TGTGCCAGCAGCTTATATGGATTTGAGGGCTCGGAGCAGTACTTC.